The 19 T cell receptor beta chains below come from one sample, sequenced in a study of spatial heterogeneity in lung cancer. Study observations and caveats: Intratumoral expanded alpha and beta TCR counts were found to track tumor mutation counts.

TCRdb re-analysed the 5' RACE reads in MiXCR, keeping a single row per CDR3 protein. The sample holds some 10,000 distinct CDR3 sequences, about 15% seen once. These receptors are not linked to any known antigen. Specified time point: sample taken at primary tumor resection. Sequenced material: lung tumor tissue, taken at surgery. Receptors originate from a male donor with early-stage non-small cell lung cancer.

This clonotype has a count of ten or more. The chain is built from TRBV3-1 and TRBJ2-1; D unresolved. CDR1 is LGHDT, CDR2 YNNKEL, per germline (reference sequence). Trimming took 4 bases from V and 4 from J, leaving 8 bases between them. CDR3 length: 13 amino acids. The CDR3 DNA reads TGTGCCAGCAGCCCCCGGATGTACAATGAGCAGTTCTTC. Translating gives CASSPRMYNEQFF.

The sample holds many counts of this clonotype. The CDR3 DNA follows: TGCGCCAGCAGCTTGTATTCTAGCGGGAGTTCCTACGAGCAGTACTTC. Its protein is CASSLYSSGSSYEQYF. J is TRBJ2-7 and V is TRBV5-1; 10 bases line up with TRBD2. The CDR3 extends over 16 amino acids. The germline CDR1 and CDR2 sequences are SGHRS and YFSETQ. V shed 1 base and J 1 base; nucleotides not matched to a gene: 5.

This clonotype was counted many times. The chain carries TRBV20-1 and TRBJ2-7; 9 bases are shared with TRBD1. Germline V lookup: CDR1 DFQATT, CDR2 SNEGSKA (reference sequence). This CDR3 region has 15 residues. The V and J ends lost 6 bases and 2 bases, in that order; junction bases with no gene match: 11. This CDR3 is CSATDRDRAPYEQYF. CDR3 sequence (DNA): TGCAGTGCGACCGACCGGGACAGGGCTCCCTACGAGCAGTACTTC.

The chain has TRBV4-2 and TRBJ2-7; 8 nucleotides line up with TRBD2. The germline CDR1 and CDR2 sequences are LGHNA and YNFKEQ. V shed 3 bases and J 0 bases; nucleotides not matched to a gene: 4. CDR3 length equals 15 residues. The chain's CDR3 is CASSQGLGVSYEQYF. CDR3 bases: TGTGCCAGCAGCCAGGGACTAGGGGTCTCCTACGAGCAGTACTTC.

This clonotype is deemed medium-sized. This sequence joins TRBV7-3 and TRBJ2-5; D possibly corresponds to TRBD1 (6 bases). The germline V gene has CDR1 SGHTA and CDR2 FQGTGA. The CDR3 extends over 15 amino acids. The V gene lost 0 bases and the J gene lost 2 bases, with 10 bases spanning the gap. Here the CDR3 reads CASSLTPGQQETQYF. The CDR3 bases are TGTGCCAGCAGCTTAACCCCGGGACAACAAGAGACCCAGTACTTC.

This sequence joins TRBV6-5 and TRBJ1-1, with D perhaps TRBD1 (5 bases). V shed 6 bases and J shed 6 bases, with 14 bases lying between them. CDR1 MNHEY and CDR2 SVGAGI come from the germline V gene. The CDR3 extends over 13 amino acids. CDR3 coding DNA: TGTGCCAGCAGAACCGGGGGGGGATCTGAAGCTTTCTTT. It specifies CASRTGGGSEAFF.

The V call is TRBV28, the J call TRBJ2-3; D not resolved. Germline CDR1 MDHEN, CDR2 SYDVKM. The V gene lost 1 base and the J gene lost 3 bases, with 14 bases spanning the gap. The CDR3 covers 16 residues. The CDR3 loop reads CASSLFSRRFTDTQYF. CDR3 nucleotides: TGTGCCAGCAGTTTATTTAGTCGACGGTTTACAGATACGCAGTATTTT.

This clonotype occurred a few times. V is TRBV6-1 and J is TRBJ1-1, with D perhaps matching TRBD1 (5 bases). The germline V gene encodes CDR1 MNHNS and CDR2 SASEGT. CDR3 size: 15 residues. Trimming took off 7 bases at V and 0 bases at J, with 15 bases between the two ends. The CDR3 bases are TGTGCCAGCATCAAAGGGACCGTCATGAACACTGAAGCTTTCTTT. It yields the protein CASIKGTVMNTEAFF.

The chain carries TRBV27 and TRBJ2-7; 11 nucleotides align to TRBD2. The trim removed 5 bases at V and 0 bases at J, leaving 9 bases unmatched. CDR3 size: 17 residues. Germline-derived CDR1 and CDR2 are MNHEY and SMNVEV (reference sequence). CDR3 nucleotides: TGTGCCAGCAGTCTAAGGACTAGCGGGCGCAGCTCCTACGAGCAGTACTTC. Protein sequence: CASSLRTSGRSSYEQYF.

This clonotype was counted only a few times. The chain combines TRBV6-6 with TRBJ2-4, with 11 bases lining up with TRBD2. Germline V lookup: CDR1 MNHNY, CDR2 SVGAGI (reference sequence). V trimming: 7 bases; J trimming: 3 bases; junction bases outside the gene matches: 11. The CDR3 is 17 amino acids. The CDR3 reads CASTPRASGGIKNIQYF. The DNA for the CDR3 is TGTGCCAGCACCCCGCGGGCTAGCGGGGGGATCAAAAACATTCAGTACTTC.

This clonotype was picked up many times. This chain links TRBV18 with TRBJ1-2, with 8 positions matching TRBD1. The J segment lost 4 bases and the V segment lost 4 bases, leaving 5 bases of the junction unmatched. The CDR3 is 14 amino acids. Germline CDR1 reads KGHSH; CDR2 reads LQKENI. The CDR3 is CASSLPTGAYGYTF. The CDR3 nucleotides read TGTGCCAGCTCACTTCCGACAGGGGCCTATGGCTACACCTTC.

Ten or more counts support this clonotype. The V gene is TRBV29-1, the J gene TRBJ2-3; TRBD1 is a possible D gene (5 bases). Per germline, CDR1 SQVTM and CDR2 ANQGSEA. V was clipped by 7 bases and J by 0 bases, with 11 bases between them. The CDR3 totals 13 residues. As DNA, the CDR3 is TGCAGCGGGTCAGGGCCTAGCACAGATACGCAGTATTTT. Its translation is CSGSGPSTDTQYF.

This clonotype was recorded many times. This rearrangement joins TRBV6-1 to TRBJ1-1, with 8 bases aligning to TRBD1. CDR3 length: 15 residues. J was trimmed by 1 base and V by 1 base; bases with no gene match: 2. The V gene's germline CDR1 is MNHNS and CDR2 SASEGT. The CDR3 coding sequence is TGTGCCAGCAGTGAAGGGACAGGGACGAACACTGAAGCTTTCTTT. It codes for CASSEGTGTNTEAFF.

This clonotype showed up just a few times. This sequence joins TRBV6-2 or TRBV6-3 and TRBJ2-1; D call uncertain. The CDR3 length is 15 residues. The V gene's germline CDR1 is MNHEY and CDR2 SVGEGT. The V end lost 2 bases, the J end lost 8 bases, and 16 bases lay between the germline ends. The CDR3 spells CASSYTGLKGHEQFF. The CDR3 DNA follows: TGTGCCAGCAGTTACACGGGCCTAAAGGGCCATGAGCAGTTCTTC.

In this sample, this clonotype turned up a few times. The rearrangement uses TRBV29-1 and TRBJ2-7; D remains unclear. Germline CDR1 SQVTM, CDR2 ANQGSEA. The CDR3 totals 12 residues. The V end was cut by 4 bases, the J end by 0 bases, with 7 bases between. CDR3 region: CSVVSASYEQYF. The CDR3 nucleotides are TGCAGCGTTGTCAGCGCCTCCTACGAGCAGTACTTC.

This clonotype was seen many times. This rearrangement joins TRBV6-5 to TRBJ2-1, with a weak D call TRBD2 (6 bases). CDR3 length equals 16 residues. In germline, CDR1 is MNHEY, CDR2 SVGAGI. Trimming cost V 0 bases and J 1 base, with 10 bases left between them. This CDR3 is CASSYSFSGSYNEQFF. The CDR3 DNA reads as TGTGCCAGCAGTTACTCGTTTAGCGGTTCCTACAATGAGCAGTTCTTC.

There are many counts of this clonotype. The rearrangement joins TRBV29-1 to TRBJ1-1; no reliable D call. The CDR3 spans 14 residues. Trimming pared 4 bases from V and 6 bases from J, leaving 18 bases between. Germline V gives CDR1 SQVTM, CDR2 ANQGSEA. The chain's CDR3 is CSVARSEVVSEAFF. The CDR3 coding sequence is TGCAGCGTTGCCAGAAGTGAGGTGGTCTCTGAAGCTTTCTTT.

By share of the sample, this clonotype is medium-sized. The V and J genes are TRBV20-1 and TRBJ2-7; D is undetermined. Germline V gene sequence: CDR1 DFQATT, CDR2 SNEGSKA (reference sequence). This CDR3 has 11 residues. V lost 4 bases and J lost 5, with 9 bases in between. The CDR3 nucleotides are TGCAGTGCTATCCGAAATGACGAGCAGTACTTC. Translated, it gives CSAIRNDEQYF.

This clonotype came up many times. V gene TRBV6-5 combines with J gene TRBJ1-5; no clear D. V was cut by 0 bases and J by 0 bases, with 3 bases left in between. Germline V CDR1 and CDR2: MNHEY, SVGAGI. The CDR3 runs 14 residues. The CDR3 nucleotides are TGTGCCAGCAGTTACTCTTATAGCAATCAGCCCCAGCATTTT. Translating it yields CASSYSYSNQPQHF.